A selection of T cell receptor beta chains follows, all from one sample in a study of cytomegalovirus exposure and HLA in healthy donors. This table comes from immunoSEQ multiplex PCR, and its TCRdb copy is limited to in-frame clones, with some not included. The sample carries roughly 67,000 clones, around 78% recorded once. The source material was PBMCs. The receptors come from a middle-aged man in good health and CMV-seronegative. CDR3s include the opening cysteine and the closing phenylalanine or tryptophan. A D gene is named only where the DNA matches it firmly. The size entry is marked missing in some rows and otherwise reads once, few, many or a size class.

abundance: NA; j_gene: TRBJ1-6; len: 13; d_gene: NA; v_gene: TRBV18; CDR3nt: TGTGCCAGCTCACAGGGGCCCGATTCACCCCTCCACTTT; CDR3aa: CASSQGPDSPLHF
abundance: NA; j_gene: TRBJ1-5; len: 13; d_gene: NA; v_gene: TRBV29-1; CDR3nt: TGCAGCGTTGCGGGGGGAGGCAATCAGCCCCAGCATTTT; CDR3aa: CSVAGGGNQPQHF
abundance: NA; j_gene: TRBJ1-2; len: 13; d_gene: NA; v_gene: TRBV6-1; CDR3nt: TGTGCCTGCAGGGTAGGGGAGGACTATGGCTACACCTTC; CDR3aa: CACRVGEDYGYTF
abundance: NA; j_gene: TRBJ2-3; len: 13; d_gene: TRBD2; v_gene: TRBV5-4; CDR3nt: TGTGCCAGCAGCTTACTAGCGACAGATACGCAGTATTTT; CDR3aa: CASSLLATDTQYF
abundance: few; j_gene: TRBJ2-6; len: 13; d_gene: NA; v_gene: TRBV6-1; CDR3nt: TGTGCCATTCAGGGAACTGGGGCCAACGTCCTGACTTTC; CDR3aa: CAIQGTGANVLTF
abundance: NA; j_gene: TRBJ2-7; len: 16; d_gene: TRBD2; v_gene: TRBV5-6; CDR3nt: TGTGCCAGCAGCACTAGGATAGCGGGAGCTTTTTACGAGCAGTACTTC; CDR3aa: CASSTRIAGAFYEQYF
abundance: NA; j_gene: TRBJ1-1; len: 13; d_gene: NA; v_gene: TRBV29-1; CDR3nt: TGCAGCGCTAGAAACGCACCAGGGACTGAAGCTTTCTTT; CDR3aa: CSARNAPGTEAFF
abundance: few; j_gene: TRBJ2-1; len: 14; d_gene: NA; v_gene: TRBV5-8; CDR3nt: TGTGCCAGCAGCTACAGGGAGACCTACAATGAGCAGTTCTTC; CDR3aa: CASSYRETYNEQFF
abundance: NA; j_gene: TRBJ2-3; len: 16; d_gene: TRBD2; v_gene: TRBV15; CDR3nt: TGTGCCACCAGCAAGGGACTAGGGGTGGCCACAGATACGCAGTATTTT; CDR3aa: CATSKGLGVATDTQYF
abundance: NA; j_gene: TRBJ2-5; len: 11; d_gene: NA; v_gene: TRBV6-1; CDR3nt: TGTGCCAGCAGTGACTTAGAGACCCAGTACTTC; CDR3aa: CASSDLETQYF
abundance: NA; j_gene: TRBJ2-7; len: 15; d_gene: NA; v_gene: TRBV9; CDR3nt: TGTGCCAGCAGCGTAATGGGTAGCGGTTCCTACGAGCAGTACTTC; CDR3aa: CASSVMGSGSYEQYF
abundance: NA; j_gene: TRBJ2-1; len: 12; d_gene: TRBD2; v_gene: TRBV5-1; CDR3nt: TGCGCCAGCAGATTAGCGGGCGTAGAGCAGTTCTTC; CDR3aa: CASRLAGVEQFF
abundance: NA; j_gene: TRBJ2-2; len: 15; d_gene: TRBD1; v_gene: TRBV9; CDR3nt: TGTGCCAGCAGCGTAGACAGGGGTAACACCGGGGAGCTGTTTTTT; CDR3aa: CASSVDRGNTGELFF
abundance: NA; j_gene: TRBJ2-7; len: 15; d_gene: NA; v_gene: TRBV6-5; CDR3nt: TGTGCCAGCAGGGAGTCGGCTTTGTGGTCCTACGAGCAGTACTTC; CDR3aa: CASRESALWSYEQYF
abundance: NA; j_gene: TRBJ2-7; len: 14; d_gene: NA; v_gene: TRBV4-1; CDR3nt: TGCGCCAGCAGCCAAGAGCGGCAGTTTTACGAGCAGTACTTC; CDR3aa: CASSQERQFYEQYF
abundance: NA; j_gene: TRBJ1-1; len: 13; d_gene: NA; v_gene: TRBV6-5; CDR3nt: TGTGCCAGCAGTGAGACAGGAAACACTGAAGCTTTCTTT; CDR3aa: CASSETGNTEAFF
abundance: NA; j_gene: TRBJ1-1; len: 16; d_gene: TRBD1; v_gene: TRBV27; CDR3nt: TGTGCCAGCAGTTTATCGTGGGGGACAGGGGCTGCTGAAGCTTTCTTT; CDR3aa: CASSLSWGTGAAEAFF
abundance: NA; j_gene: TRBJ1-2; len: 15; d_gene: NA; v_gene: TRBV28; CDR3nt: TGTGCCAGCAATTCCCCGGGGTTACACAACTATGGCTACACCTTC; CDR3aa: CASNSPGLHNYGYTF
abundance: NA; j_gene: TRBJ2-7; len: 16; d_gene: TRBD2; v_gene: TRBV5-6; CDR3nt: TGTGCCAGCATCCCCGGAAGGGGACTAGCGGGGAGCGAGCAGTACTTC; CDR3aa: CASIPGRGLAGSEQYF
abundance: NA; j_gene: TRBJ2-3; len: 16; d_gene: NA; v_gene: TRBV5-1; CDR3nt: TGCGCCAGCAGCTGGGGGGGACAGGAGGGGTCTGATACGCAGTATTTT; CDR3aa: CASSWGGQEGSDTQYF
abundance: NA; j_gene: TRBJ1-2; len: 13; d_gene: NA; v_gene: TRBV27; CDR3nt: TGTGCCAGCAGTTTTCGGGGACTCTATGGCTACACCTTC; CDR3aa: CASSFRGLYGYTF
abundance: NA; j_gene: TRBJ2-2; len: 14; d_gene: NA; v_gene: TRBV2; CDR3nt: TGTGCCAGCAGGAAGCTCGGGGGTTCAGGGGAGCTGTTTTTT; CDR3aa: CASRKLGGSGELFF
abundance: NA; j_gene: TRBJ1-1; len: 15; d_gene: TRBD1; v_gene: TRBV5-1; CDR3nt: TGCGCCAGCAGCTCCACGACAGGGAAACACACTGAAGCTTTCTTT; CDR3aa: CASSSTTGKHTEAFF
abundance: few; j_gene: TRBJ2-3; len: 12; d_gene: NA; v_gene: TRBV6-1; CDR3nt: TGTGCCAGCAGTGAAAGAGGAGATACGCAGTATTTT; CDR3aa: CASSERGDTQYF
abundance: NA; j_gene: TRBJ1-4; len: 16; d_gene: TRBD1; v_gene: TRBV14; CDR3nt: TGTGCCAGCAGCCCCCCAAGGACAGGGGGGAATGAAAAACTGTTTTTT; CDR3aa: CASSPPRTGGNEKLFF
abundance: few; j_gene: TRBJ1-5; len: 15; d_gene: NA; v_gene: TRBV4-1; CDR3nt: TGCGCCAGCAGCCAAGACCAGGGGAGCAATCAGCCCCAGCATTTT; CDR3aa: CASSQDQGSNQPQHF
abundance: few; j_gene: TRBJ2-7; len: 11; d_gene: NA; v_gene: TRBV6-5; CDR3nt: TGTGCCAGCAGTAACAGGAACGAGCAGTACTTC; CDR3aa: CASSNRNEQYF
abundance: NA; j_gene: TRBJ1-1; len: 15; d_gene: NA; v_gene: TRBV7-9; CDR3nt: TGTGCCAGCAGCACCCAAGGGGTTGAGAACACTGAAGCTTTCTTT; CDR3aa: CASSTQGVENTEAFF
abundance: NA; j_gene: TRBJ2-1; len: 15; d_gene: NA; v_gene: TRBV13; CDR3nt: TGTGCCAGCAGCTTAGGAGCCGCGTTTAAGAATGAGCAGTTCTTC; CDR3aa: CASSLGAAFKNEQFF
abundance: NA; j_gene: TRBJ1-1; len: 17; d_gene: NA; v_gene: TRBV19; CDR3nt: TGTGCCAGCCTCCCCGGACAGCGAAACCCCATGAACACTGAAGCTTTCTTT; CDR3aa: CASLPGQRNPMNTEAFF
abundance: NA; j_gene: TRBJ2-5; len: 13; d_gene: NA; v_gene: TRBV2; CDR3nt: TGTGCCAGCAGTGAAAGACGGACTATGACCCAGTACTTC; CDR3aa: CASSERRTMTQYF
abundance: NA; j_gene: TRBJ1-6; len: 13; d_gene: TRBD1; v_gene: TRBV19; CDR3nt: TGTGCCAGTAGGTGGGACAGGGAAGCACCCCTCCACTTT; CDR3aa: CASRWDREAPLHF